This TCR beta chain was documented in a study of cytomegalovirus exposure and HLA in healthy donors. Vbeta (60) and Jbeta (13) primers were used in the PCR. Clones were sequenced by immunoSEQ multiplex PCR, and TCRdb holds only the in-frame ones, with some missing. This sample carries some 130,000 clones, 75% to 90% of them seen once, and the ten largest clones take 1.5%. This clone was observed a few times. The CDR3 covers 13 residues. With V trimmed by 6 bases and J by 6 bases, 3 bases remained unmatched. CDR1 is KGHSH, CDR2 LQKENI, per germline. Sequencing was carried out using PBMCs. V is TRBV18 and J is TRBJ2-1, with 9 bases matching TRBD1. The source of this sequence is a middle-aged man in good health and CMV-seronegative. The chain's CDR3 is CASSRDRVNEQFF. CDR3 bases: TGTGCCAGCTCCCGGGACAGGGTCAATGAGCAGTTCTTC.